What follows are 29 T cell receptor beta chains derived from one specimen sequenced in a study of identical twins (dated by TCRdb to the mid-2010s). The library was made by 5' RACE. Sequencing took place on an Illumina HiSeq 2000. The public sequencing data were trimmed at Q25 with fastp and processed into clonotypes with MiXCR by TCRdb, which kept only in-frame beta chains. Each record represents a unique CDR3 protein, reported with the most common genes and DNA among its rows. The sample contains some 630,000 distinct CDR3 sequences, about 7.1% of them found a single time. Of the sample, less than 2% falls within the top ten clones. These data are also associated with another study on yellow fever vaccine responses in identical twins.

Sequencing used PBMCs. These receptors were taken from a woman aged 18 to 35 in good health.

This clonotype was counted many times. The J gene is TRBJ1-6, the V gene TRBV12-3 or TRBV12-4; D call uncertain. The CDR3 length is 12 residues. V lost 8 bases to trimming and J lost 10 bases, with 12 bases between them. CDR3 nucleotides: TGTGCCAGCCTAGCTCCGAGCTCACCCCTCCACTTT. It codes for CASLAPSSPLHF.

V gene TRBV2 combines with J gene TRBJ2-4; D might be TRBD2 (6 bases). The CDR3 runs 10 residues. Trimming removed 8 bases at V and 10 bases at J, with 9 bases between. Germline CDR1 reads SNHLY; CDR2 reads FYNNEI. The DNA of the CDR3 is TGTGCCAGCGGTGGAGGGATTCAGTACTTC. Translated: CASGGGIQYF.

This clonotype was observed a few times. The chain employs TRBV28 and TRBJ1-2; D is possibly TRBD1 (6 bases). Trimming took off 5 bases at V and 3 bases at J, with 7 bases between the two ends. Germline V CDR1 and CDR2: MDHEN, SYDVKM. CDR3 size: 12 residues. CDR3 amino acids: CASSRTDYGYTF. CDR3 nucleotide sequence: TGTGCCAGCAGTCGGACAGACTATGGCTACACCTTC.

This chain connects TRBV5-6 to TRBJ2-3; TRBD2 matches at 12 bases. Unmatched junction bases numbered 9, after V lost 4 bases and J lost 0 bases. Germline CDR1 reads SGHDT; CDR2 reads YYEEEE. This CDR3 contains 18 residues. The CDR3 DNA is TGTGCCAGCAGCCCATGGACTAGCGGGGAGGCTAGCACAGATACGCAGTATTTT. It encodes CASSPWTSGEASTDTQYF.

V is TRBV14 and J is TRBJ2-1, with D maybe TRBD1 (6 bases). The CDR3 contains 16 residues. The V and J ends lost 1 base and 2 bases respectively, with 12 bases between them. Germline CDR1 SGHDN, CDR2 FVKESK. In DNA, the CDR3 is TGTGCCAGCAGCCAAGGGGGGCGTATGCCCTACAATGAGCAGTTCTTC. Protein product: CASSQGGRMPYNEQFF.

This clonotype has more than one count but fewer than ten. Written as DNA, the CDR3 is TGTGCCAGCAGCACTAGGACTAGCGAGGCCTACGAGCAGTACTTC. Its translation is CASSTRTSEAYEQYF. V usage is TRBV6-1 and J usage is TRBJ2-7; TRBD2 matches at 9 bases. Germline CDR1 and CDR2: MNHNS and SASEGT. The CDR3 consists of 15 residues. V was clipped by 6 bases and J by 2 bases; unmatched bases: 8.

The V call is TRBV4-1, the J call TRBJ1-6; a possible D gene is TRBD1 (6 bases). The CDR3 runs 15 residues. CDR1 and CDR2 from the germline V gene are MGHRA and YSYEKL. V lost 2 bases and J lost 5, with 10 bases in between. The CDR3 DNA is TGCGCCAGCAGCCAACGGACAGTCGATAATTCACCCCTCCACTTT. This sequence encodes CASSQRTVDNSPLHF.

This clonotype was seen repeatedly, ten times or more. This sequence joins TRBV20-1 and TRBJ2-3; 7 nucleotides match TRBD1. This CDR3 region has 18 residues. Germline CDR1 DFQATT, CDR2 SNEGSKA (reference sequence). The J segment lost 0 bases and the V segment lost 6 bases, leaving 18 bases of the junction unmatched. DNA for the CDR3: TGCAGTGCACCGCCACCCGGGACAGAAAAATTTAGCACAGATACGCAGTATTTT. This codes for CSAPPPGTEKFSTDTQYF.

The CDR3: CASSHPGSRELFF. DNA of the CDR3: TGTGCCAGCAGTCACCCGGGGAGTCGGGAGCTGTTTTTT. The rearrangement uses TRBV28 and TRBJ2-2, with D possibly TRBD2 on 5 matching bases. The V gene lost 5 bases and the J gene lost 9 bases, with 13 bases spanning the gap. Germline values: CDR1 MDHEN, CDR2 SYDVKM. There are 13 residues in the CDR3.

The rearrangement joins TRBV3-1 to TRBJ2-2, with D tentatively TRBD2 (5 bases). This CDR3 spans 13 amino acids. V dropped 5 bases and J dropped 11 bases, with 15 bases sitting between them. Germline values: CDR1 LGHDT, CDR2 YNNKEL (reference sequence). CDR3 nucleotide sequence: TGTGCCAGCAGCGCACTAGGGAAGGGAGAGCTGTTTTTT. It codes for CASSALGKGELFF. Drawing the rest from reference TRBV3-1 and TRBJ2-2, the complete variable domain is DTAVSQTPKYLVTQMGNDKSIKCEQNLGHDTMYWYKQDSKKFLKIMFSYNNKELIINETVPNRFSPKSPDKAHLNLHINSLELGDSAVYFCASSALGKGELFFGEGSRLTVL.

This clonotype was seen a few times. The chain joins TRBV6-1 to TRBJ1-5; 9 nucleotides line up with TRBD1. In germline, CDR1 is MNHNS, CDR2 SASEGT. V trimming: 6 bases; J trimming: 3 bases; junction bases outside the gene matches: 12. The CDR3 sequence is 17 residues long. CDR3 nucleotides: TGTGCCAGCAGCCAAAACAGGGGGCTGACGGACAATCAGCCCCAGCATTTT. Translating it yields CASSQNRGLTDNQPQHF.

The sample holds a few counts of this clonotype. The chain carries TRBV7-2 and TRBJ2-7; 8 positions match TRBD1. The junction had 18 bases not matched to a gene; V was cut back by 1 base and J by 4 bases. Germline-derived CDR1 and CDR2 are SGHTA and FQGNSA. The CDR3 loop spans 19 amino acids. The DNA of the CDR3 is TGTGCCAGCAGCTTAGGGCTCCCCGCAGGGGGCAGATCGGCTTACGAGCAGTACTTC. Residues: CASSLGLPAGGRSAYEQYF.

Ten or more counts support this clonotype. The chain joins TRBV29-1 to TRBJ2-2, with 9 bases aligning to TRBD1. CDR1 and CDR2 (germline): SQVTM, ANQGSEA. The V gene end was trimmed by 3 bases and the J gene end by 6 bases; junction bases not matched to a gene: 8. The CDR3 totals 15 residues. The CDR3 DNA reads TGCAGCGTTGATGACCCGGGACAGGGCTCCGGGGAGCTGTTTTTT. Its translation is CSVDDPGQGSGELFF.

This clonotype came up a few times. The chain employs TRBV12-3 or TRBV12-4 and TRBJ2-6; TRBD1 agrees at 8 bases. The junction had 5 bases not matched to a gene; V was cut back by 2 bases and J by 2 bases. The CDR3 runs 17 residues. CDR3 in amino acids: CASSLTGGRAGANVLTF. As DNA, the CDR3 is TGTGCCAGCAGTTTAACAGGGGGACGGGCTGGGGCCAACGTCCTGACTTTC.

This clonotype appeared many times. The chain carries TRBV12-3 or TRBV12-4 and TRBJ2-1; 7 bases are shared with TRBD1. J was trimmed by 12 bases and V by 7 bases; bases with no gene match: 15. This CDR3 has 14 amino acids. Written as DNA, the CDR3 is TGTGCCAGCACCTATCTACCCGGGACAGAGGGGCAGTTCTTC. It specifies CASTYLPGTEGQFF.

This clonotype was observed at least ten times. The chain recombines TRBV10-3 with TRBJ2-1, with a possible D match to TRBD1 (6 bases). Trimming removed 4 bases at V and 4 bases at J, with 8 bases between. Germline CDR1 reads ENHRY; CDR2 reads SYGVKD. The CDR3 extends over 13 amino acids. The DNA for the CDR3 is TGTGCCATCAGTGGACAGGAGTACAATGAGCAGTTCTTC. Translated: CAISGQEYNEQFF.

This clonotype has more than one count but fewer than ten. The J gene is TRBJ2-2, the V gene TRBV7-8, with a possible D match to TRBD1 (5 bases). Trimming shortened V by 5 bases and J by 1 base, and 11 bases separated the two germline ends. The length of the CDR3 is 15 residues. Germline values: CDR1 SGHVS, CDR2 FQNEAQ. The CDR3, as DNA: TGTGCCAGCAGCCGGACACTTGAGAACACCGGGGAGCTGTTTTTT. Translating gives CASSRTLENTGELFF.

This clonotype was counted between two and nine times. J is TRBJ2-7 and V is TRBV7-2; possibly TRBD1 for D (5 bases). This CDR3 contains 13 residues. V lost 1 base, J lost 9 bases, and 13 bases lay in between. The germline V gene has CDR1 SGHTA and CDR2 FQGNSA. The CDR3 is CASSLDYSGLQYV. The CDR3 coding sequence is TGTGCCAGCAGCTTAGATTATTCAGGGTTGCAGTACGTC.

This clonotype showed up just a few times. This chain connects TRBV6-1 to TRBJ1-2; D ambiguous. The germline V gene encodes CDR1 MNHNS and CDR2 SASEGT. Trimming cost V 6 bases and J 5 bases, with 16 bases left between them. CDR3 length: 14 residues. CDR3 region: CASRPSGMRYGYTF. The CDR3 region has the DNA TGTGCCAGCAGGCCTTCGGGGATGCGGTATGGCTACACCTTC.

This clonotype was detected only a few times. The chain joins TRBV6-5 to TRBJ2-7; D gene uncertain. Germline V gene data show CDR1 as MNHEY and CDR2 as SVGAGI. V lost 3 bases, J lost 5 bases, and 14 bases lay in between. This CDR3 spans 14 amino acids. In DNA form, the CDR3 reads TGTGCCAGCAGTTATAAGCTACAAAGCGACGAGCAGTACTTC. Protein: CASSYKLQSDEQYF.

This clonotype has just a few counts. The chain combines TRBV20-1 with TRBJ1-3; unclear D gene. Trimming shortened V by 0 bases and J by 0 bases, and 9 bases separated the two germline ends. In germline, CDR1 is DFQATT, CDR2 SNEGSKA (reference sequence). This CDR3 is built from 15 residues. Here the CDR3 reads CSARDAGNSGNTIYF. The CDR3 bases are TGCAGTGCTAGAGATGCGGGAAACTCTGGAAACACCATATATTTT.

This chain links TRBV7-6 with TRBJ2-7, with unresolved D. V gave up 3 bases and J gave up 4 bases, with 10 bases separating them. CDR1 is SGHVS, CDR2 FNYEAQ, per germline. The CDR3 sequence is 13 residues long. The CDR3 region is CASSLRLLYEQYF. The DNA of the CDR3 is TGTGCCAGCAGCTTGCGGCTTCTTTACGAGCAGTACTTC. The variable domain in full, with the rest retrieved from reference TRBV7-6 and TRBJ2-7, is GAGVSQSPRYKVTKRGQDVALRCDPISGHVSLYWYRQALGQGPEFLTYFNYEAQQDKSGLPNDRFSAERPEGSISTLTIQRTEQRDSAMYRCASSLRLLYEQYFGPGTRLTVT.

This clonotype was detected only a few times. V and J are TRBV6-5 and TRBJ2-7, with 8 bases identical to TRBD1. The V gene end was trimmed by 4 bases and the J gene end by 6 bases; junction bases not matched to a gene: 8. The CDR3 consists of 14 residues. Germline-derived CDR1 and CDR2 are MNHEY and SVGAGI. CDR3 bases: TGTGCCAGCAGTTCCGGGACAGGAGCTGGCGAGCAGTACGTC. Translated: CASSSGTGAGEQYV.

For the CDR3, the DNA is TGTGCCAGCAGTCTAAATTACGAGCAGTACGTC. It codes for CASSLNYEQYV. The chain uses TRBV6-1 and TRBJ2-7; no clear D gene. This CDR3 has 11 amino acids. Trimming took 5 bases from V and 4 from J, leaving 6 bases between them. Germline CDR1 reads MNHNS; CDR2 reads SASEGT.

This chain links TRBV27 with TRBJ1-6; D is uncertain. CDR3 length: 14 residues. V lost 4 bases and J lost 8, with 12 bases in between. Germline V lookup: CDR1 MNHEY, CDR2 SMNVEV (reference sequence). The CDR3 loop reads CASSSRRVHSPLHF. The CDR3 nucleotides read TGTGCCAGCAGTTCGAGGCGGGTCCATTCACCCCTCCACTTT.

This clonotype has a handful of counts. The gene calls are TRBV12-3 or TRBV12-4 and TRBJ2-7; TRBD1 matches at 10 bases. CDR3 length equals 15 residues. The V and J ends lost 1 base and 6 bases, in that order; junction bases with no gene match: 6. CDR3 sequence reads: CASSLGTGGFSEQYV. DNA for the CDR3: TGTGCCAGCAGTTTAGGGACAGGGGGTTTTTCCGAGCAGTACGTC.

This clonotype was recorded a few times. The chain employs TRBV13 and TRBJ2-5, with a weak D call TRBD2 (5 bases). CDR3 length: 15 amino acids. Germline assignment: CDR1 PRHDT and CDR2 FYEKMQ (reference sequence). The germline V and J ends were trimmed by 4 bases and 3 bases, with 15 bases remaining between them. The DNA of the CDR3 is TGTGCCAGCAGCTCCACCGGGGTGGAGGAAGAGACCCAGTACTTC. It specifies CASSSTGVEEETQYF.

The V and J genes are TRBV5-6 and TRBJ2-1; unclear D gene. The CDR3 spans 14 residues. Trimming cost V 0 bases and J 5 bases, with 9 bases left between them. Germline lookup yields CDR1 SGHDT and CDR2 YYEEEE. The CDR3: CASSLGDHHNEQFF. The DNA for the CDR3 is TGTGCCAGCAGCTTGGGAGACCACCACAATGAGCAGTTCTTC.

The CDR3 loop reads CASSLAGQGMFSEQFF. In DNA form, the CDR3 reads TGTGCCAGCAGCTTAGCGGGACAGGGAATGTTTAGTGAGCAGTTCTTC. The chain joins TRBV13 to TRBJ2-1, with 9 bases lining up with TRBD1. Per the germline V gene, CDR1 is PRHDT and CDR2 is FYEKMQ (reference sequence). The CDR3 is 16 amino acids. The trim removed 1 base at V and 9 bases at J, leaving 10 bases unmatched. Full variable domain (remainder filled in from reference TRBV13 and TRBJ2-1): AAGVIQSPRHLIKEKRETATLKCYPIPRHDTVYWYQQGPGQDPQFLISFYEKMQSDKGSIPDRFSAQQFSDYHSELNMSSLELGDSALYFCASSLAGQGMFSEQFFGPGTRLTVL.